This T cell receptor (beta chain) was captured in a study of lymphopenia after photon versus proton radiotherapy. Trimming cost V 6 bases and J 2 bases; bases outside gene matches: 11. CDR3 length equals 16 residues. Germline V CDR1 and CDR2: SNHLY, FYNNEI. The data were produced by immunoSEQ multiplex PCR, yet TCRdb's version contains in-frame clones alone and is incomplete. The table lists tens of thousands of clones, more than 90% of them singletons. The chain uses TRBV2 and TRBJ1-2; TRBD1 matches at 8 bases. The sample in question was peripheral blood, obtained from a patient treated with photon-based radiotherapy. The TCR originated in a woman in her thirties or forties with cholangiocarcinoma. The CDR3: CASRQDRAGANYGYTF. The CDR3 DNA sequence: TGTGCCAGCAGGCAGGACAGGGCGGGCGCAAACTATGGCTACACCTTC.